Listed below are T cell receptor beta chains from one sample, sequenced in a study of blood T cell repertoires in COVID-19. Method: immunoSEQ multiplex PCR; TCRdb's copy keeps in-frame clones and lacks some. The repertoire consists of about 310,000 clones, with almost 90% occurring once and the leading ten covering about 1%. Sample: peripheral blood. Receptors were obtained from a woman aged 40 to 50 with COVID-19, enrolled during active disease. CDR3s include the opening cysteine and the closing phenylalanine or tryptophan. Fields, in order: V gene, clone size, D gene, J gene, CDR3 protein, CDR3 DNA. A D gene is named only where the DNA matches it firmly. The size of a clone is reported for some rows only, either as once, few or many, or as a class for expanded clones.

V: TRBV6-2/TRBV6-3
size: NA
D: NA
J: TRBJ1-1
CDR3: CASSFETTREAFF
DNA: TGTGCCAGCAGTTTTGAAACCACCCGGGAAGCTTTCTTT

V: TRBV14
size: NA
D: NA
J: TRBJ2-1
CDR3: CASSQAFRSSYNEQFF
DNA: TGTGCCAGCAGCCAAGCGTTTAGGAGCTCCTACAATGAGCAGTTCTTC

V: TRBV24-1
size: NA
D: TRBD1
J: TRBJ2-7
CDR3: CATGRDRDREQYF
DNA: TGTGCCACCGGCCGGGACAGGGATCGGGAGCAGTACTTC

V: TRBV4-3
size: NA
D: TRBD1
J: TRBJ1-4
CDR3: CASSQDTGGNEKLFF
DNA: TGCGCCAGCAGCCAAGATACAGGGGGAAATGAAAAACTGTTTTTT

V: TRBV21-1
size: NA
D: NA
J: TRBJ1-5
CDR3: CASSKPRRDQPQHF
DNA: TGTGCCAGCAGCAAACCCCGGAGGGATCAGCCCCAGCATTTT

V: TRBV9
size: NA
D: NA
J: TRBJ1-3
CDR3: CASSVTYRITTPTSGNTIYF
DNA: TGTGCCAGCAGCGTTACCTACAGGATCACTACCCCCACCTCTGGAAACACCATATATTTT

V: TRBV7-2
size: NA
D: TRBD2
J: TRBJ2-2
CDR3: CASSLRLAGVGTGELFF
DNA: TGTGCCAGCAGCTTACGTTTGGCGGGAGTGGGCACCGGGGAGCTGTTTTTT

V: TRBV2
size: once
D: TRBD1
J: TRBJ2-7
CDR3: CASSIQGVPYEQYF
DNA: TGTGCCAGCAGCATCCAGGGGGTACCCTACGAGCAGTACTTC

V: TRBV12-5
size: NA
D: TRBD1
J: TRBJ1-2
CDR3: CASGRDSSYGYTF
DNA: TGTGCTAGTGGTCGGGACAGCTCCTATGGCTACACCTTC

V: TRBV19
size: NA
D: TRBD1
J: TRBJ1-5
CDR3: CATRDSPGNQPQHF
DNA: TGTGCCACTCGGGACAGTCCTGGCAATCAGCCCCAGCATTTT

V: TRBV28
size: NA
D: TRBD1
J: TRBJ1-5
CDR3: CASSLEAGGGQPQHF
DNA: TGTGCCAGCAGTTTAGAGGCAGGGGGCGGGCAGCCCCAGCATTTT

V: TRBV19
size: NA
D: NA
J: TRBJ2-1
CDR3: CASSPWQGDSYNEQFF
DNA: TGTGCCAGTAGTCCCTGGCAGGGTGACAGCTACAATGAGCAGTTCTTC

V: TRBV29-1
size: NA
D: NA
J: TRBJ1-1
CDR3: CSVPGQKNTEAFF
DNA: TGCAGCGTTCCAGGGCAGAAGAACACTGAAGCTTTCTTT

V: TRBV10-3
size: NA
D: NA
J: TRBJ1-3
CDR3: CAISGGPLSGNTIYF
DNA: TGTGCCATCAGTGGGGGCCCTCTTTCTGGAAACACCATATATTTT

V: TRBV4-3
size: NA
D: TRBD1
J: TRBJ2-3
CDR3: CASSQDYRGRDTQYF
DNA: TGCGCCAGCAGCCAAGATTACAGGGGACGGGATACGCAGTATTTT

V: TRBV7-9
size: NA
D: TRBD1
J: TRBJ2-7
CDR3: CASSHRDRDREQYF
DNA: TGTGCCAGCAGCCACCGGGACAGGGACCGCGAGCAGTACTTC

V: TRBV9
size: NA
D: TRBD1
J: TRBJ1-2
CDR3: CASRDEKWDRGPRDYGYTF
DNA: TGTGCCAGCAGAGATGAGAAATGGGACAGGGGTCCCAGGGACTATGGCTACACCTTC

V: TRBV4-3
size: NA
D: NA
J: TRBJ1-2
CDR3: CASSQELGHGYTF
DNA: TGCGCCAGCAGCCAAGAGCTTGGGCACGGCTACACCTTC

V: TRBV2
size: NA
D: TRBD1
J: TRBJ1-5
CDR3: CASSEGQGDQPQHF
DNA: TGTGCCAGCAGTGAAGGACAGGGGGATCAGCCCCAGCATTTT

V: TRBV27
size: NA
D: NA
J: TRBJ2-3
CDR3: CATTRVGADTQYF
DNA: TGTGCCACCACCAGGGTTGGGGCGGATACGCAGTATTTT

V: TRBV9
size: NA
D: TRBD1
J: TRBJ2-7
CDR3: CASSVGQGNSYEQYF
DNA: TGTGCCAGCAGCGTAGGACAGGGAAATTCCTACGAGCAGTACTTC

V: TRBV2
size: NA
D: NA
J: TRBJ1-5
CDR3: CASSPDRSNQPQHF
DNA: TGTGCCAGCAGTCCAGACAGATCGAATCAGCCCCAGCATTTT

V: TRBV6-5
size: NA
D: NA
J: TRBJ2-7
CDR3: CASSADRRFTYEQYF
DNA: TGTGCCAGCAGCGCCGACAGGAGGTTTACCTACGAGCAGTACTTC

V: TRBV3-1/TRBV3-2
size: NA
D: NA
J: TRBJ2-2
CDR3: CASSPRRGGELFF
DNA: TGTGCCAGCAGCCCCAGAAGGGGTGGGGAGCTGTTTTTT

V: TRBV20-1
size: NA
D: NA
J: TRBJ1-1
CDR3: CSARPGYEAFF
DNA: TGCAGTGCTAGGCCAGGCTATGAAGCTTTCTTT

V: TRBV28
size: NA
D: TRBD1
J: TRBJ1-6
CDR3: CASSFSRGQYNSPLHF
DNA: TGTGCCAGCAGTTTCAGTCGGGGACAGTATAATTCACCCCTCCACTTT

V: TRBV19
size: NA
D: TRBD1
J: TRBJ2-3
CDR3: CASSPGQGTDTQYF
DNA: TGTGCCAGTAGTCCGGGACAGGGCACAGATACGCAGTATTTT

V: TRBV2
size: NA
D: NA
J: TRBJ1-5
CDR3: CASSEQGLANQPQHF
DNA: TGTGCCAGCAGTGAACAGGGCCTGGCCAATCAGCCCCAGCATTTT

V: TRBV28
size: NA
D: NA
J: TRBJ1-5
CDR3: CASMSLNQPQHF
DNA: TGTGCCAGCATGAGTCTCAATCAGCCCCAGCATTTT

V: TRBV18
size: NA
D: NA
J: TRBJ1-6
CDR3: CASSPPTGGDSPLHF
DNA: TGTGCCAGCTCACCACCGACGGGAGGGGATTCACCCCTCCACTTT

V: TRBV5-4
size: NA
D: NA
J: TRBJ1-1
CDR3: CASSLTWGGEAFF
DNA: TGTGCCAGCAGCTTGACCTGGGGGGGTGAAGCTTTCTTT

V: TRBV20-1
size: NA
D: NA
J: TRBJ2-5
CDR3: CSARDSETQYF
DNA: TGCAGTGCTAGAGATTCGGAGACCCAGTACTTC

V: TRBV28
size: NA
D: TRBD1
J: TRBJ2-3
CDR3: CASTMGQGFTNTQYF
DNA: TGTGCCAGCACCATGGGACAGGGGTTCACGAATACGCAGTATTTT

V: TRBV6-4
size: NA
D: NA
J: TRBJ1-5
CDR3: CASSEGVGNQPQHF
DNA: TGTGCCAGCAGTGAAGGGGTGGGCAATCAGCCCCAGCATTTT

V: TRBV5-4
size: NA
D: NA
J: TRBJ1-2
CDR3: CASSFLGGSNYGYTF
DNA: TGTGCCAGCAGCTTCTTGGGGGGTTCTAACTATGGCTACACCTTC

V: TRBV27
size: few
D: TRBD1
J: TRBJ1-2
CDR3: CASRGRDRGSLNYGYTF
DNA: TGTGCCAGCAGGGGCCGGGACAGGGGAAGTCTTAACTATGGCTACACCTTC

V: TRBV7-6
size: NA
D: TRBD2
J: TRBJ2-1
CDR3: CASSPTSGRALSYNEQFF
DNA: TGTGCCAGCAGCCCGACTAGCGGGAGGGCGTTATCCTACAATGAGCAGTTCTTC

V: TRBV30
size: few
D: TRBD2
J: TRBJ2-1
CDR3: CAWSVLAGGSSYNEQFF
DNA: TGTGCCTGGAGTGTACTAGCGGGGGGGAGCTCCTACAATGAGCAGTTCTTC

V: TRBV2
size: once
D: TRBD1
J: TRBJ2-7
CDR3: CASRNRDRAYEQYF
DNA: TGTGCCAGCAGGAACCGGGACAGGGCCTACGAGCAGTACTTC

V: TRBV4-1
size: NA
D: NA
J: TRBJ1-1
CDR3: CASSQEIGALAGLNFRAFF
DNA: TGCGCCAGCAGCCAAGAAATTGGGGCTCTGGCAGGTTTAAACTTTAGAGCTTTCTTT

V: TRBV6-1
size: NA
D: NA
J: TRBJ1-1
CDR3: CASSDGTPNTEAFF
DNA: TGTGCCAGCAGTGATGGGACACCGAACACTGAAGCTTTCTTT

V: TRBV3-1/TRBV3-2
size: few
D: TRBD1
J: TRBJ1-6
CDR3: CASSRYAFDRAKGSPLHF
DNA: TGTGCCAGCAGTCGTTACGCTTTCGACAGGGCTAAGGGTTCACCCCTCCACTTT

V: TRBV19
size: NA
D: TRBD1
J: TRBJ1-3
CDR3: CASSRRQGPLLHSGNTIYF
DNA: TGTGCCAGTAGTAGACGACAGGGGCCTTTACTCCATTCTGGAAACACCATATATTTT

V: TRBV6-5
size: NA
D: NA
J: TRBJ1-1
CDR3: CASRYNGEENTEAFF
DNA: TGTGCCAGCAGATATAACGGAGAAGAGAACACTGAAGCTTTCTTT

V: TRBV5-1
size: NA
D: TRBD1
J: TRBJ1-4
CDR3: CASSWTGGVATNEKLFF
DNA: TGCGCCAGCAGCTGGACAGGGGGGGTTGCAACTAATGAAAAACTGTTTTTT

V: TRBV25-1
size: NA
D: TRBD1
J: TRBJ2-5
CDR3: CASSEARGHGETQYF
DNA: TGTGCCAGCAGTGAGGCCAGGGGGCATGGCGAGACCCAGTACTTC

V: TRBV4-1
size: NA
D: NA
J: TRBJ1-5
CDR3: CASSQDPNQPQHF
DNA: TGCGCCAGCAGCCAAGACCCAAATCAGCCCCAGCATTTT

V: TRBV11-2
size: NA
D: TRBD1
J: TRBJ1-2
CDR3: CASSPGTAYGYTF
DNA: TGTGCCAGCAGCCCCGGGACAGCCTATGGCTACACCTTC

V: TRBV5-1
size: NA
D: TRBD1
J: TRBJ1-1
CDR3: CASSRTGNTEAFF
DNA: TGCGCCAGCAGCCGGACAGGTAACACTGAAGCTTTCTTT

V: TRBV7-7
size: NA
D: TRBD2
J: TRBJ2-3
CDR3: CASSLRETDTQYF
DNA: TGTGCTAGCAGCTTGCGGGAGACAGATACGCAGTATTTT

V: TRBV7-8
size: NA
D: TRBD2
J: TRBJ2-2
CDR3: CASSLNSGAGTGELFF
DNA: TGTGCCAGCAGCTTGAATAGCGGGGCGGGCACCGGGGAGCTGTTTTTT

V: TRBV3-1/TRBV3-2
size: NA
D: NA
J: TRBJ2-7
CDR3: CAVQMGGSEQYF
DNA: TGTGCCGTTCAAATGGGGGGTTCCGAGCAGTACTTC

V: TRBV6-2/TRBV6-3
size: NA
D: TRBD2
J: TRBJ2-3
CDR3: CASSYWSGDTDTQYF
DNA: TGTGCCAGCAGTTACTGGAGCGGGGACACAGATACGCAGTATTTT

V: TRBV27
size: NA
D: NA
J: TRBJ2-2
CDR3: CASSLYQGRNTGELFF
DNA: TGTGCCAGCAGTTTATACCAGGGAAGAAACACCGGGGAGCTGTTTTTT